Sequencing of this T cell receptor beta chain was carried out in a study of shared clonotypes between healthy human individuals (dated by TCRdb to about 2020). General notes on the study: A couple of women and three men aged 18 to 49 years were included in the cohort. For each donor, three plates each were used for CD4 naive and CD4 memory, two plates were used for CD8 naive, and one plate was used for CD8 memory. Leukapheresis yielded between about 0.9 and 9 billion PBMCs per donor. Different laboratories and diverse techniques were used to prepare libraries and sequence TCR repertoires, to increase sequencing depth and limit assay-specific biases. The study deeply sequenced blood TCR repertoires of about five healthy adults to estimate repertoire size and the extent of clonotype sharing between individuals.

Healthy HIV-negative adults with no recently reported acute infections or vaccinations were included as donors. Only Caucasian adults living in Nashville, Tennessee, USA were represented among the donors. CD4+ T cells were enriched through magnetic negative selection, after which naive cells were positively selected on CD45RA and the remaining negative fraction served as the memory subset. After blood collection by leukapheresis, PBMCs were isolated using Ficoll-Histopaque density gradient centrifugation and then cryopreserved in the vapor phase of liquid nitrogen. Analytical flow cytometry was used to check the purity and quantity of every magnetically sorted T cell population. From each sorted fraction, genomic DNA was isolated and quantified by UV absorbance on a Nanodrop 2000c. The CDR3 goes from the cysteine to the phenylalanine over 16 residues. Left in the record is the CDR3 DNA by itself, 48 bases read in frame from the first base. CDR1 and CDR2, looked up from the germline V gene (reference sequence), are SGHNT and YYREEE. V ends up 3 bases short and J 0 bases short, with an unmatched junction base count of 7.

Overall study results and their limits: Clonotypes shared by all four sorted-subset donors showed higher generation probabilities than non-shared clonotypes. Sampling was limited to blood, and TCR repertoires in tissue likely differ from TCR repertoires in blood. When several donors were compared, the shared fraction of clonotypes was 5% to 6.5% for naive CD4, 3.5% to 4% for naive CD8, roughly 2.5% for memory CD4, and 0.35% to 0.4% for memory CD8. Pairwise subsampling indicated that sequencing depth was expected to affect the degree of clonotype sharing among donors. Larger estimated clonotype richness was generally found for naive subsets than for memory subsets. Rarefaction of sorted-subset datasets indicated incomplete sequencing despite the large sequencing depth. The small number of donors limited the genetic and exposure-history diversity represented.

Concerning this clone: No antigen is known for it. No qualities accompany the bases; no much larger clone lies one base away.

TCR CDR3 regions were amplified from genomic DNA by multiplex PCR using the deep immunoSEQ assay. Extracted genomic DNA from each cell subset was spread evenly across all wells of several immunoSEQ 96-well plates, with each plate serving as a replicate. For sorted subsets, each replicate PCR was loaded with 200 ng genomic DNA, equivalent to about 30,000 T cell genomes. Purified libraries were quantified with a Qubit 3.0 fluorometer, sized on a Bioanalyzer 2100, and re-quantified with the KAPA Library Quantification kit. Each immunoSEQ 96-well plate was sequenced on its own single-read 150-cycle Illumina NextSeq 550 flow cell. Processing in the source paper ran as follows. Because the immunoSEQ output held only junctional sequences and lacked quality scores, the filtering could not match the filtering applied to full-length reads. Sequences were annotated with PyIR, a Python wrapper for IgBLAST v1.9, and V/J genes and CDR3 were assigned using IMGT germline references. Reads were filtered out if the reads had weak V/J assignments (E-value above 1e-6), no CDR3, stop codons, out-of-frame junctions, or ambiguous translated residues. V3J clonotypes were defined by identical inferred V gene, J gene, and CDR3 amino acid sequence. Percentage overlap between repertoires was calculated by dividing the number of shared unique clonotypes by the size of the smaller repertoire. Richness of each repertoire was evaluated using RTK rarefaction, the Chao1 estimator, and Recon v2.1 estimates of unobserved clonotypes. Generation probabilities for all TCRbeta clonotypes obtained by the gDNA method from a few donors were computed using OLGA. TCRdb re-hosts the immuneACCESS table, in-frame sequences only. Its copies lack some clones; in the studies checked, an unresolved V gene accounts for under half of them, and the cause for the rest is not known. The V and J calls and the clone size are those of that table, but D and trimming were determined from the DNA. For this sample there are around 1.5 million clones; around 98% appear just once. Roughly 0.45% of the sample goes to the ten largest clones.

The clonotype originates from a man aged 30 to 39 in good health. The sequencing input was naive CD4+ T cells sorted from blood. This sample's cell subset or site label indicates: CD45RA+ positively selected. The chain uses TRBV5-4 and TRBJ2-7, with 9 central nucleotides matching TRBD1. At the DNA level, the sequence is TGTGCCAGCAGCTCTGGCGGGACAGGGCTCTCCTACGAGCAGTACTTC. Translated, it reads CASSSGGTGLSYEQYF.